The source of this TCR beta chain is a study of cytomegalovirus exposure and HLA in healthy donors. Primers: 60 Vbeta forward and 13 Jbeta reverse. Sequenced by immunoSEQ multiplex PCR; TCRdb stores in-frame clones only, minus some. The table shows approximately 150,000 clones, with about two thirds occurring only once. Overall study findings and caveats: Compared with the roughly 700-donor mean, an Asian-associated ancestry cluster reportedly had fewer N-insertions, according to a later analysis.

V lost 3 bases to trimming and J lost 6 bases, with 7 bases between them. In germline, CDR1 is SGHTA, CDR2 FQGTGA. CDR3 length equals 12 residues. This clone was seen only a few times. What it recognizes is unknown. The source material was PBMCs. The sequence was obtained from a young man in good health and CMV-seropositive. This chain connects TRBV7-3 to TRBJ2-3; D is undetermined. CDR3 DNA sequence: TGTGCCAGCAGCTTCCCCGGGGATACGCAGTATTTT. This translates into CASSFPGDTQYF.